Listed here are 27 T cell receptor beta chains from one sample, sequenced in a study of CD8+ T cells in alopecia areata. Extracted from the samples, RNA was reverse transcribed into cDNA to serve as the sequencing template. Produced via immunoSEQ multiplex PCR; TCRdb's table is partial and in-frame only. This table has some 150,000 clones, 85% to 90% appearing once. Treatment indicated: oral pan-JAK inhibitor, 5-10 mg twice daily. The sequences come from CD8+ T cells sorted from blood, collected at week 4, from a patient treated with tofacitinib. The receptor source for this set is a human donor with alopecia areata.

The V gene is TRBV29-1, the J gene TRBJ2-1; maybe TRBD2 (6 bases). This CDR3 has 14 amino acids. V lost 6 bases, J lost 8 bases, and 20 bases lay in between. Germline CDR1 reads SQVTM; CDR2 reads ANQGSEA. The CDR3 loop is CSVRGLHKSYEQFF. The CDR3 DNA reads TGCAGCGTGCGGGGACTGCACAAGTCGTATGAGCAGTTCTTC.

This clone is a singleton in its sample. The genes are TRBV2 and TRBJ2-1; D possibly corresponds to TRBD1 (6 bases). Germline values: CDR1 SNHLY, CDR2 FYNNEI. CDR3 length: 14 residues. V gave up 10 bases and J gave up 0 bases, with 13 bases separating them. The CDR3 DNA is TGTGCCACTCCTTCAGGGGACTCCTACAATGAGCAGTTCTTC. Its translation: CATPSGDSYNEQFF.

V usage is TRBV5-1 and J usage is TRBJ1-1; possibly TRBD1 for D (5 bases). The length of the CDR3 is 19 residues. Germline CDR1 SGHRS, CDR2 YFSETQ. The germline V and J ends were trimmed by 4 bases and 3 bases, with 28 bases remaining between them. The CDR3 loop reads CASSVQAVRARGNDTEAFF. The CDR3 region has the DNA TGCGCCAGCAGCGTACAAGCAGTCCGTGCAAGGGGTAATGACACTGAAGCTTTCTTT.

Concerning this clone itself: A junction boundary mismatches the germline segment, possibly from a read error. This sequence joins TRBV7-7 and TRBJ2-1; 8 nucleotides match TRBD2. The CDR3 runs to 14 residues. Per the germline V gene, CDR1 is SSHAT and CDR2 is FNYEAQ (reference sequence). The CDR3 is CASSPDRTSLEQFF. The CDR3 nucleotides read TGTGCTAGCAGCCCAGACAGGACTAGCCTTGAGCAGTTCTTC. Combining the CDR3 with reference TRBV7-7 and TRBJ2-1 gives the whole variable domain GAGVSQSPRYKVTKRGQDVTLRCDPISSHATLYWYQQALGQGPEFLTYFNYEAQPDKSGLPSDRFSAERPEGSISTLTIQRTEQRDSAMYRCASSPDRTSLEQFFGPGTRLTVL.

The CDR3 sequence is CASSAWTGTNTEAFF. The CDR3 bases are TGTGCCAGCAGTGCCTGGACAGGGACGAACACTGAAGCTTTCTTT. The rearrangement links TRBV6-6 to TRBJ1-1, with 8 bases fitting TRBD1. The ends lost 5 bases at V and 1 base at J; junction bases unmatched: 6. Germline lookup yields CDR1 MNHNY and CDR2 SVGAGI (reference sequence). The CDR3 totals 15 residues.

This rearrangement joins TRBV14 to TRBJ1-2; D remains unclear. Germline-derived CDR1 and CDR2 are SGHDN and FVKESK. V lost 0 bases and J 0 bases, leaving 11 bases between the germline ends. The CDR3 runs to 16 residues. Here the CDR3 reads CASSQDQKPANYGYTF. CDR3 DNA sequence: TGTGCCAGCAGCCAAGATCAGAAACCGGCTAACTATGGCTACACCTTC.

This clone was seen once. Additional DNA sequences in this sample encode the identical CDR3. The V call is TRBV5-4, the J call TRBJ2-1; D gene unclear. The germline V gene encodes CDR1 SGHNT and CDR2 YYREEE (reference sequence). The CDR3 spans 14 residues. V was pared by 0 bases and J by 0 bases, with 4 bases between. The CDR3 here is CASSLESSYNEQFF. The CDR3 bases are TGTGCCAGCAGCTTGGAGAGCTCCTACAATGAGCAGTTCTTC.

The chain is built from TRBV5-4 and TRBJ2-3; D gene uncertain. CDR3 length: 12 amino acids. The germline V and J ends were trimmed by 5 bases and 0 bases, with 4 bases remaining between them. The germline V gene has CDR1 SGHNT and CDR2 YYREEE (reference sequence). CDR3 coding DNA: TGTGCCAGCAGTGAAAGCACAGATACGCAGTATTTT. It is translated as CASSESTDTQYF.

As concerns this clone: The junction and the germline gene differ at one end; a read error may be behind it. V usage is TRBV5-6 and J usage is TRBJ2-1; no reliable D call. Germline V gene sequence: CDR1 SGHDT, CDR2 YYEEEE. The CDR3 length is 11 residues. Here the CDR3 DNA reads TGTGCCAGCAGCTTGGGCCTCTACTTGGTCTTC. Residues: CASSLGLYLVF. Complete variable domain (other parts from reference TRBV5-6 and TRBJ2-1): DAGVTQSPTHLIKTRGQQVTLRCSPKSGHDTVSWYQQALGQGPQFIFQYYEEEERQRGNFPDRFSGHQFPNYSSELNVNALLLGDSALYLCASSLGLYLVFGPGTRLTVL.

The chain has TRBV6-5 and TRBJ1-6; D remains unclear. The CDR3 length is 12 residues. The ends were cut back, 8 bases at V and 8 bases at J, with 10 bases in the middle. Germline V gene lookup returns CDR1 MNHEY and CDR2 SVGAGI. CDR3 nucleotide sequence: TGTGCCAGCTCGGCGGCAGATTCACCCCTCCACTTT. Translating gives CASSAADSPLHF.

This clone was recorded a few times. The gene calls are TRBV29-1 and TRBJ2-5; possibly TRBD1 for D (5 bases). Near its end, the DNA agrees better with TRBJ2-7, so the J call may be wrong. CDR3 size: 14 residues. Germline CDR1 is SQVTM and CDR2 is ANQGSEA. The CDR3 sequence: CSVTYRGSAYEQYF. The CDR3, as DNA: TGCAGCGTTACTTATAGGGGCTCCGCATACGAGCAGTACTTC.

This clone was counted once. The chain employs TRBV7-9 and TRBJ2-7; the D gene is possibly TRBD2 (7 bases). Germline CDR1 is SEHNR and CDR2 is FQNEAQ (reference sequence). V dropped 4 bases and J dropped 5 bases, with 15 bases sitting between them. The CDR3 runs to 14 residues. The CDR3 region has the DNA TGTGCCAGCAGCTCCGGGGGGCTAATCAACGAGCAGTACTTC. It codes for CASSSGGLINEQYF.

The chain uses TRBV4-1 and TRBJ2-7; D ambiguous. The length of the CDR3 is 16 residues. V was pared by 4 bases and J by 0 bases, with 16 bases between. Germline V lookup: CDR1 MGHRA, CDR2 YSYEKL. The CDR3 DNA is TGCGCCAGCAGCCCCACCTCCACGGGCGCCTCCTACGAGCAGTACTTC. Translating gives CASSPTSTGASYEQYF.

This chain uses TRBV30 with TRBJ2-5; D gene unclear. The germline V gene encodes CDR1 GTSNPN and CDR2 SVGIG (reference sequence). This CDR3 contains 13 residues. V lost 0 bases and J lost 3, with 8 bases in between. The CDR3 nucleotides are TGTGCCTGGAGTGTGGGTGGGAAAGAGACCCAGTACTTC. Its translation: CAWSVGGKETQYF.

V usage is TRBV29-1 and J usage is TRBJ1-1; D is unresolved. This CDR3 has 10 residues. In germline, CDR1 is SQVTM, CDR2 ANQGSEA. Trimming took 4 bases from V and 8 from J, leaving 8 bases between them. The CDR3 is CSVVGAEAFF. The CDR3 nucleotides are TGCAGCGTTGTGGGAGCAGAAGCTTTCTTT.

In DNA, the CDR3 is TGTGCCAGCAGCTTAGAAGAGCCCGGGGAGCTGTTTTTT. Translated: CASSLEEPGELFF. The chain employs TRBV11-2 and TRBJ2-2; D is unresolved. V dropped 0 bases and J dropped 6 bases, with 5 bases sitting between them. Germline values: CDR1 SGHAT, CDR2 FQNNGV. The CDR3 runs to 13 residues.

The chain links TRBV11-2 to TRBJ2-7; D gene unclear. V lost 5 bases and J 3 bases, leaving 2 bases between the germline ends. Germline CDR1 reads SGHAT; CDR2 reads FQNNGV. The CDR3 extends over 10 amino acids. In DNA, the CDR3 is TGTGCCAGCAGCAACTACGAGCAGTACTTC. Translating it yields CASSNYEQYF. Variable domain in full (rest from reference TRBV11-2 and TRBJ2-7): EAGVAQSPRYKIIEKRQSVAFWCNPISGHATLYWYQQILGQGPKLLIQFQNNGVVDDSQLPKDRFSAERLKGVDSTLKIQPAKLEDSAVYLCASSNYEQYFGPGTRLTVT.

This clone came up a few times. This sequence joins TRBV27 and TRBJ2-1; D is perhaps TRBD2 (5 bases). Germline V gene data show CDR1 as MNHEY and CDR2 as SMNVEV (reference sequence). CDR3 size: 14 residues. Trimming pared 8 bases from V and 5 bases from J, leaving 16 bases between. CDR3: CASSDGGTHNEQFF. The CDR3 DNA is TGTGCCAGCTCCGACGGAGGAACACACAATGAGCAGTTCTTC.

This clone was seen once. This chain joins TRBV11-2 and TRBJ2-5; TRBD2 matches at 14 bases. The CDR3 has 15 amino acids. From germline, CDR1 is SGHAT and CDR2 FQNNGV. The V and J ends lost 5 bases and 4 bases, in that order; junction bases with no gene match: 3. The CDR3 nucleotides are TGTGCCAGCAGCCCCGGGACTAGCGGGAGAGAGACCCAGTACTTC. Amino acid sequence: CASSPGTSGRETQYF.

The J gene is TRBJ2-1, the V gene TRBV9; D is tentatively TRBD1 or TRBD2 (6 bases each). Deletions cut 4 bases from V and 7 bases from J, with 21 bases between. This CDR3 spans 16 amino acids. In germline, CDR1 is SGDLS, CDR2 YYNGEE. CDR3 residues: CASSPPAGGLLNEQFF. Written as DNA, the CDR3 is TGTGCCAGCAGCCCCCCTGCCGGGGGCCTTTTGAATGAGCAGTTCTTC.

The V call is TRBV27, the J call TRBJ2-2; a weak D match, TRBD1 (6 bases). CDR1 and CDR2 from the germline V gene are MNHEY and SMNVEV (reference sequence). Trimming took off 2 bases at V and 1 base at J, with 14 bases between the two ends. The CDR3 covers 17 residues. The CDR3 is CASSLTSGQMNTGELFF. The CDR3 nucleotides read TGTGCCAGCAGTTTAACCTCCGGACAGATGAACACCGGGGAGCTGTTTTTT.

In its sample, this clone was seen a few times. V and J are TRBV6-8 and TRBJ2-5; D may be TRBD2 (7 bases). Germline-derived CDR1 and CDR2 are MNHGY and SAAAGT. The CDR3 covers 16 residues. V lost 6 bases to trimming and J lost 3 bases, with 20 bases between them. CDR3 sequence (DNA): TGTGCCAGCAGAAACGGGGGCGCGGGAGAGGAAGAGACCCAGTACTTC. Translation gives CASRNGGAGEEETQYF.

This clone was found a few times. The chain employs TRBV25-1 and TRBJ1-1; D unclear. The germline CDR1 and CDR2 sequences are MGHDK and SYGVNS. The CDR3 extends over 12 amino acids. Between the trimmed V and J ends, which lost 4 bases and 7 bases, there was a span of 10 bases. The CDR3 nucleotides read TGTGCCAGCAGTGGAGGAACAGTTGAAGCTTTCTTT. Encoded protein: CASSGGTVEAFF.

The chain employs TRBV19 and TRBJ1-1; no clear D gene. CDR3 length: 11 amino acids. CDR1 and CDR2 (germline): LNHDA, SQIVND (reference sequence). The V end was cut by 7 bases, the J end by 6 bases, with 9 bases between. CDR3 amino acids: CASTLGAEAFF. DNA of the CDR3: TGTGCCAGTACCCTTGGGGCTGAAGCTTTCTTT.

The CDR3 nucleotides read TGTGCCAGCAGCTCGCCCCCAGGGAAGGATGAAAAACTGTTTTTT. Its translation is CASSSPPGKDEKLFF. J is TRBJ1-4 and V is TRBV5-6, with D possibly being TRBD1 (5 bases). Per germline, CDR1 SGHDT and CDR2 YYEEEE. This CDR3 is 15 amino acids long. V lost 3 bases to trimming and J lost 6 bases, with 15 bases between them.

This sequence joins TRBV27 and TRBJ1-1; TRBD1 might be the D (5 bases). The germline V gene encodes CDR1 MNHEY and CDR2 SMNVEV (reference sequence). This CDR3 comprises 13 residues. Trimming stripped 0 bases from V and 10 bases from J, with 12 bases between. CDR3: CASSLSTTAVAFF. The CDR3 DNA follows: TGTGCCAGCAGTTTATCGACGACAGCGGTAGCTTTCTTT.

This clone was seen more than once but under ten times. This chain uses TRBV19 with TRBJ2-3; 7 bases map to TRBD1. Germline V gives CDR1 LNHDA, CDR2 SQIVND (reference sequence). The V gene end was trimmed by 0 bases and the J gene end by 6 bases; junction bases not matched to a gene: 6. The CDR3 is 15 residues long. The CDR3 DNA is TGTGCCAGTAGTATAGACCTTGGACAGGCGGATACGCAGTATTTT. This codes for CASSIDLGQADTQYF. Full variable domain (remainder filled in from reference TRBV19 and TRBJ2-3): DGGITQSPKYLFRKEGQNVTLSCEQNLNHDAMYWYRQDPGQGLRLIYYSQIVNDFQKGDIAEGYSVSREKKESFPLTVTSAQKNPTAFYLCASSIDLGQADTQYFGPGTRLTVL.